These 12 T cell receptor beta chains were sequenced from one sample in a study of blood T cell repertoires in COVID-19. Clones were read by immunoSEQ multiplex PCR, and TCRdb kept only the in-frame ones, dropping some. Of about 150,000 clones listed, roughly four fifths are singletons. Sequencing was carried out using peripheral blood. These TCRs come from an elderly woman with COVID-19, enrolled during active disease.

The V call is TRBV19, the J call TRBJ1-2, with 9 bases identical to TRBD1. V lost 4 bases and J lost 4; bases outside the gene matches: 7. Germline CDR1 is LNHDA and CDR2 is SQIVND (reference sequence). The CDR3 is 15 amino acids. In DNA form, the CDR3 reads TGTGCCAGTAGTAAGACCGGGACAGGGATCTATGGCTACACCTTC. Its protein is CASSKTGTGIYGYTF.

This chain connects TRBV30 to TRBJ2-7, with 9 bases that match TRBD1. Per germline, CDR1 GTSNPN and CDR2 SVGIG (reference sequence). The CDR3 runs 15 residues. J gave up 3 bases and V 4 bases, and 10 bases lay outside the gene matches. The CDR3 DNA reads as TGTGCCTGGAATGTAGGACAGGGGATTATCTACGAGCAGTACTTC. Its protein product is CAWNVGQGIIYEQYF.

V is TRBV4-1 and J is TRBJ1-2; no clear D gene. Germline-derived CDR1 and CDR2 are MGHRA and YSYEKL. The CDR3 extends over 14 amino acids. Trimming removed 1 base from V and 4 bases from J, with 10 bases in between. The CDR3 here is CASSQVLQSYGYTF. CDR3 DNA sequence: TGCGCCAGCAGCCAAGTCCTACAGAGCTATGGCTACACCTTC.

The chain combines TRBV10-3 with TRBJ2-7; the D is unclear. Germline CDR1 ENHRY, CDR2 SYGVKD. CDR3 length equals 14 residues. V was clipped by 4 bases and J by 0 bases, with 10 bases between them. The CDR3: CAISASGSSYEQYF. CDR3 bases: TGTGCCATCAGTGCTAGTGGAAGCTCCTACGAGCAGTACTTC.

The chain has TRBV12-3 or TRBV12-4 and TRBJ2-7; TRBD1 agrees at 9 bases. Trimming took 5 bases from V and 6 from J; bases not matched to a gene: 5. The CDR3 is 13 residues long. This CDR3 is CASSLYRGLEQYF. Here the CDR3 DNA reads TGTGCCAGCAGTCTCTACAGGGGGCTCGAGCAGTACTTC.

The chain combines TRBV19 with TRBJ2-2, with 8 nucleotides matching TRBD1. The CDR3 runs to 16 residues. Germline V lookup: CDR1 LNHDA, CDR2 SQIVND (reference sequence). V lost 7 bases to trimming and J lost 5 bases; unmatched junction nucleotides: 12. CDR3 residues: CASKIPGGKGTGELFF. The CDR3 DNA reads as TGTGCCAGTAAGATCCCAGGGGGCAAGGGGACCGGGGAGCTGTTTTTT.

The chain carries TRBV4-1 and TRBJ2-2, with 9 nucleotides matching TRBD1. The V segment lost 3 bases and the J segment 3 bases; nucleotides outside the gene matches: 11. This CDR3 contains 18 residues. The germline V gene has CDR1 MGHRA and CDR2 YSYEKL. The CDR3 coding sequence is TGCGCCAGCAGCCATCCGGGACAGGGTGTATTGGACACCGGGGAGCTGTTTTTT. Translation: CASSHPGQGVLDTGELFF.

This clone was seen a few times. For the CDR3, the DNA is TGTGCCAGTCGAGACTATTGGCGCGAAGAGACCCAGTACTTC. It encodes CASRDYWREETQYF. V is TRBV19 and J is TRBJ2-5, with a tentative D call TRBD2 (5 bases). The germline V and J ends were trimmed by 8 bases and 3 bases, with 16 bases remaining between them. The CDR3 consists of 14 residues. Per the germline V gene, CDR1 is LNHDA and CDR2 is SQIVND (reference sequence). The variable domain in full, completed from reference TRBV19 and TRBJ2-5, reads DGGITQSPKYLFRKEGQNVTLSCEQNLNHDAMYWYRQDPGQGLRLIYYSQIVNDFQKGDIAEGYSVSREKKESFPLTVTSAQKNPTAFYLCASRDYWREETQYFGPGTRLLVL.

The sample holds a few counts of this clone. J is TRBJ2-7 and V is TRBV7-9; TRBD1 matches 7 bases. The CDR3 covers 15 residues. Trimming at V came to 5 bases and at J to 2 bases, leaving 9 bases not matched to a gene. Germline V gene data show CDR1 as SEHNR and CDR2 as FQNEAQ (reference sequence). In DNA form, the CDR3 reads TGTGCCAGCAGCCTCAGGGCCCAGGGGGCCTACGAGCAGTACTTC. It yields the protein CASSLRAQGAYEQYF. Full variable domain (remainder filled in from reference TRBV7-9 and TRBJ2-7): DTGVSQNPRHKITKRGQNVTFRCDPISEHNRLYWYRQTLGQGPEFLTYFQNEAQLEKSRLLSDRFSAERPKGSFSTLEIQRTEQGDSAMYLCASSLRAQGAYEQYFGPGTRLTVT.

This clone came up a few times. The chain joins TRBV10-3 to TRBJ1-4; tentatively, D is TRBD1 (5 bases). CDR3 length equals 15 residues. The germline V gene has CDR1 ENHRY and CDR2 SYGVKD. The V and J ends lost 6 bases and 5 bases respectively, with 16 bases between them. The CDR3: CAISAGRSKNEKLFF. CDR3 DNA: TGTGCCATCAGCGCGGGACGGAGCAAAAATGAAAAACTGTTTTTT.

The V call is TRBV3-1 (or the pseudogene TRBV3-2), the J call TRBJ2-1, with 9 positions matching TRBD2. Germline CDR1 is LGHDT and CDR2 is YNNKEL (reference sequence). CDR3 length: 15 residues. V lost 6 bases and J lost 4; bases outside the gene matches: 7. CDR3 in DNA: TGTGCCAGCAGTCCGACTAGCGGAGGTTACAATGAGCAGTTCTTC. Its translation is CASSPTSGGYNEQFF.

The chain's CDR3 is CASSRTGTGYDEQYF. Written as DNA, the CDR3 is TGCGCCAGCAGCCGTACCGGGACAGGGTACGACGAGCAGTACTTC. This chain uses TRBV4-3 with TRBJ2-7; 9 bases match TRBD1. The CDR3 spans 15 residues. J was trimmed by 5 bases and V by 4 bases; bases with no gene match: 9. Germline V gene data show CDR1 as LGHNA and CDR2 as YSLEER.